This record covers a single T cell receptor beta chain. Antigen unknown. Looked up from germline, CDR1 is SGHVS and CDR2 is FQNEAQ. V dropped 2 bases and J dropped 0 bases, with 10 bases sitting between them. This CDR3 region has 15 residues. Profiled with immunoSEQ multiplex PCR; TCRdb holds only in-frame clones, not every one. The sample carries some 150,000 clones, around 90% recorded once. The sample is drawn from a study of T cell responses to AZD1222 COVID-19 vaccine. The study's findings and limits: Females outnumbered males among donors, who were mostly white British; clonal diversity was possibly underestimated. Seropositive at baseline were only a handful of AZD1222 recipients.

The chain has TRBV7-8 and TRBJ1-1, with a weak D call TRBD1 (5 bases). The receptor was isolated from an adult in good health. Specimen: peripheral blood, collected on day 0 of AZD1222 vaccination. In DNA form, the CDR3 reads TGTGCCAGCAGCTTAAGTCAGGGCATGAACACTGAAGCTTTCTTT. Residues: CASSLSQGMNTEAFF.